Many counts were recorded for the clone carrying this T cell receptor beta chain. Its antigen is unidentified. The data belong to a study of T cells in Graves' hyperthyroidism and ophthalmopathy. Study observations and caveats: Progression to ophthalmopathy was predicted a median of 6.5 months early.

The authors deemed Graves' hyperthyroidism stable absent ophthalmopathy progression within 18 months. Patients aged 18 to 65 had newly diagnosed hyperthyroidism that had lasted under 2 months. Diagnosis relied on clinical symptoms, serum thyroxine and TRAb, thyroid ultrasound and orbital computed tomography. TCR beta CDR3 sequences were amplified from RNA transcripts. A set of HTBI primers served as the primers for a first-round RT-PCR of the TCR CDR3. TCRdb re-analysed the multiplex PCR reads in MiXCR, keeping a single row per CDR3 protein. The sample records fewer than 750,000 distinct CDR3 sequences, 40% to 55% being singletons. The sequenced sample consisted of peripheral blood or thyroid tissue (not recorded which). The source of this sequence is a woman between 18 and 30 years old with Graves' hyperthyroidism.

DNA for the CDR3: TGTGCCAGCAGTCCTGACTGGTCCTATAATTCACCCCTCCACTTT. It yields the protein CASSPDWSYNSPLHF. V is TRBV6-5 and J is TRBJ1-6; D uncertain. The V gene lost 5 bases and the J gene lost 1 base, with 9 bases spanning the gap. The CDR3 is 15 amino acids. CDR1 MNHEY and CDR2 SVGAGI come from the germline V gene.